This TCR beta chain emerged from a study of technical replicates of blood from several donors. From germline, CDR1 is MNHEY and CDR2 SMNVEV (reference sequence). With 8 bases removed from V and 3 bases from J, the gap between germline ends came to 16 bases. This CDR3 region has 14 residues. Method: immunoSEQ multiplex PCR; TCRdb's copy keeps in-frame clones and lacks some. Of around 72,000 clones detected, 95% to 98% appear once; the ten largest clones hold approximately 0.2%. The TCR originated in a human donor in good health. Material: T cells isolated from PBMCs. This sequence joins TRBV27 and TRBJ1-1, with a weak D call TRBD1 (5 bases). The DNA for the CDR3 is TGTGCCAGCCATCCCGCAGGGATGGACACTGAAGCTTTCTTT. Translating it yields CASHPAGMDTEAFF.